This T cell receptor beta chain was observed in a study of CD8+ T cells in alopecia areata. In the study overall: Those treated were given oral tofacitinib at 5 to 10 mg twice daily. Study findings and constraints: The study found tofacitinib significantly decreased scalp clonality and expanded CD8+ clones among the top 100. Compared with normal scalp, lesional scalp had higher clonality and more expanded CD8+ clones. Having one nonresponder leaves uncertain how baseline CD8+ expansion relates to response.

With 3 bases removed from V and 1 base from J, the gap between germline ends came to 7 bases. Germline V gene sequence: CDR1 SGHAT, CDR2 FQNNGV. The CDR3 loop spans 13 amino acids. Regarding treatment: oral pan-JAK inhibitor, 5-10 mg twice daily. This clone was seen a single time. No antigen is known for it. RNA extraction and reverse transcription yielded cDNA as sequencing template. This table comes from immunoSEQ multiplex PCR, and its TCRdb copy is limited to in-frame clones, with some not included. The sample lists 150,000 to 200,000 clones, approximately 55% occurring once. V and J are TRBV11-2 and TRBJ2-7; D unclear. This TCR derives from a human donor with alopecia areata. The sample consisted of CD8+ T cells sorted from blood, taken at week 24, from a patient treated with tofacitinib. CDR3 sequence (DNA): TGTGCCAGCAGCTTGGAGAGATCCTACGAGCAGTACTTC. Protein sequence: CASSLERSYEQYF.